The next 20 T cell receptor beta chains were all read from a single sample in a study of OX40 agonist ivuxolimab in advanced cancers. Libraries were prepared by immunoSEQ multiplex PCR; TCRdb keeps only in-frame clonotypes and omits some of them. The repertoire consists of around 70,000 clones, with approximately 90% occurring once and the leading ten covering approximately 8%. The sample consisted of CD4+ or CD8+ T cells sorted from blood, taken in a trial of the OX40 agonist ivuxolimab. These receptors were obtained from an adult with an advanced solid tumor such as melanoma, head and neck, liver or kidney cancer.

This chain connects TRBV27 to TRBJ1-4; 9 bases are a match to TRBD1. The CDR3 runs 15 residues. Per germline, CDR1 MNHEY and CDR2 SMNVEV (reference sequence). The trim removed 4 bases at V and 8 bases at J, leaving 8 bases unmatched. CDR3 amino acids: CASSWTGAPPEKLFF. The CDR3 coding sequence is TGTGCCAGCAGTTGGACAGGGGCCCCACCGGAAAAACTGTTTTTT.

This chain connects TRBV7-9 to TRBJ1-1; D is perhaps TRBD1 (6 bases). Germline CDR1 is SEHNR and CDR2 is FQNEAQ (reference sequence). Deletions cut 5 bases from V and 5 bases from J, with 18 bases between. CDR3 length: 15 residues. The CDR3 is CASSIATGGGTEAFF. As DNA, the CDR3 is TGTGCCAGCAGCATTGCGACAGGAGGGGGAACTGAAGCTTTCTTT.

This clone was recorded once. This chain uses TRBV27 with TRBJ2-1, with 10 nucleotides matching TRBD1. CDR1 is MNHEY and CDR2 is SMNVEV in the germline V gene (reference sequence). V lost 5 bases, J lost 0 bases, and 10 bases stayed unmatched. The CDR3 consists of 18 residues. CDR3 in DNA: TGTGCCAGCAGTCCCGGGACAGGGGCCGAGAGCTCCTACAATGAGCAGTTCTTC. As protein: CASSPGTGAESSYNEQFF.

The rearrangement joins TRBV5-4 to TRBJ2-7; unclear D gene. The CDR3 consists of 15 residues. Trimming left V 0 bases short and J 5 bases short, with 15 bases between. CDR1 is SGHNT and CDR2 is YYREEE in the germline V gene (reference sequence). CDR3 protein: CASSLVPQSTDEQYF. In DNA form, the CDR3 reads TGTGCCAGCAGCTTGGTCCCACAGTCGACGGACGAGCAGTACTTC.

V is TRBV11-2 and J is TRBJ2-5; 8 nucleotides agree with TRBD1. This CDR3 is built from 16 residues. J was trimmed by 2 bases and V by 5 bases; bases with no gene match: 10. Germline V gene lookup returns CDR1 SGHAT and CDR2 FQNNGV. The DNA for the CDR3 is TGTGCCAGCAGCCACTCCGACGGACAGGGACAAGAGACCCAGTACTTC. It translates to CASSHSDGQGQETQYF.

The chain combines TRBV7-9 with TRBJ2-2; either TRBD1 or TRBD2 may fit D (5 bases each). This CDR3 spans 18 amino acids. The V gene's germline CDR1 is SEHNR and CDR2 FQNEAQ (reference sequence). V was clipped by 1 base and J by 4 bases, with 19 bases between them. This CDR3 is CASSLGWSRQGATGELFF. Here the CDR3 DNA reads TGTGCCAGCAGCTTAGGTTGGTCGCGGCAGGGAGCCACCGGGGAGCTGTTTTTT.

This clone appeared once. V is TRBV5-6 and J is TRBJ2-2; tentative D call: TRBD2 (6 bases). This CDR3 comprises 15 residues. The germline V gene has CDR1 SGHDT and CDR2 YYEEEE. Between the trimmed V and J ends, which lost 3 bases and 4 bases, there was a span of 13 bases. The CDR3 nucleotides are TGTGCCAGCAGCTACTCCGGGACTGCCACCGGGGAGCTGTTTTTT. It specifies CASSYSGTATGELFF.

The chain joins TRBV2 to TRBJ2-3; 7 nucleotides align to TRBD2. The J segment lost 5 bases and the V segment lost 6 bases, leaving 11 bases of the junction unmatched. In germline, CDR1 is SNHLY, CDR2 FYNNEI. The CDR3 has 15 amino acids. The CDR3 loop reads CASRAGVLDGDTQYF. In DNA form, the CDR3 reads TGTGCCAGCAGGGCGGGGGTCCTAGACGGAGATACGCAGTATTTT.

CDR3 DNA: TGTGCCAGCAGCTTAGCGGGGGGGCCCTACGAGCAGTACTTC. Translating gives CASSLAGGPYEQYF. The gene calls are TRBV7-3 and TRBJ2-7; 9 bases are a match to TRBD2. The CDR3 consists of 14 residues. Germline CDR1 SGHTA, CDR2 FQGTGA. The V and J ends lost 2 bases and 2 bases, in that order; junction bases with no gene match: 1.

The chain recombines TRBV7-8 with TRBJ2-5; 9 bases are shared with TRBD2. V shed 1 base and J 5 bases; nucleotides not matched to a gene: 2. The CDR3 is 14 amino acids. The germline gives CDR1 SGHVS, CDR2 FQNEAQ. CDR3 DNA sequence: TGTGCCAGCAGCTTAGGCGGGGGGGTTGAGACCCAGTACTTC. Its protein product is CASSLGGGVETQYF.

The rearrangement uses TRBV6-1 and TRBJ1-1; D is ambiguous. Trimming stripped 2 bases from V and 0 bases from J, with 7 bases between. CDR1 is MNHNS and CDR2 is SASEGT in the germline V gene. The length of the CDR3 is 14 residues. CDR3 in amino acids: CASSERVLNTEAFF. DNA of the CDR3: TGTGCCAGCAGTGAAAGGGTCTTGAACACTGAAGCTTTCTTT.

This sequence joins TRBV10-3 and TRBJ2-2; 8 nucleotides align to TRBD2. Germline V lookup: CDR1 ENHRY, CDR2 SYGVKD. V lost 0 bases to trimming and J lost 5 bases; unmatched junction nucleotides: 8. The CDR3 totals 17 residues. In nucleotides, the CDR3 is TGTGCCATCAGTGAGTCGACTAGCGCCGGGAGGACCGGGGAGCTGTTTTTT. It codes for CAISESTSAGRTGELFF.

CDR3 DNA: TGTGCCAGCAGGCCAGGGACAGATACGCAGTATTTT. Protein product: CASRPGTDTQYF. V gene TRBV2 combines with J gene TRBJ2-3; a weak D match, TRBD1 (5 bases). From germline, CDR1 is SNHLY and CDR2 FYNNEI. V lost 6 bases, J lost 3 bases, and 7 bases lay in between. This CDR3 contains 12 residues.

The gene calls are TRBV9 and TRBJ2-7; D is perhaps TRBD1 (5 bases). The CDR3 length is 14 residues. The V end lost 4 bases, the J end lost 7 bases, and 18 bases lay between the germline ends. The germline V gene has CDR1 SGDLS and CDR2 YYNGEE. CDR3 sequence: CASSQTAHLQEQYF. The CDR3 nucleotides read TGTGCCAGCAGCCAGACAGCCCATCTACAGGAGCAGTACTTC.

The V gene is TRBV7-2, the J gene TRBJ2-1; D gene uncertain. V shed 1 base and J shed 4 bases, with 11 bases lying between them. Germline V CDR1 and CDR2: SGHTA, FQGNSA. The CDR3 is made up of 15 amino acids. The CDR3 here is CASSLGPGQYNEQFF. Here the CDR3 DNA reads TGTGCCAGCAGCTTAGGGCCAGGCCAATACAATGAGCAGTTCTTC.

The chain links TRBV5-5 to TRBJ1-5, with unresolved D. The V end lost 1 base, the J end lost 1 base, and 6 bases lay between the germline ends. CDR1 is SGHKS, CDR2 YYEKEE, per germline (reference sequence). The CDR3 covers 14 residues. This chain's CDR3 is CASSLTGSNQPQHF. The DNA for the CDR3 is TGTGCCAGCAGCTTGACGGGGAGCAATCAGCCCCAGCATTTT.

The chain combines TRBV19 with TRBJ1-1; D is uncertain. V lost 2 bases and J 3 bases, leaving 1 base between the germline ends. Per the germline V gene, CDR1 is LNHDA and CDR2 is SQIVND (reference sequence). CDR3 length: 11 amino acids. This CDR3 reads CASSIYTEAFF. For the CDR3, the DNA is TGTGCCAGTAGTATATACACTGAAGCTTTCTTT.

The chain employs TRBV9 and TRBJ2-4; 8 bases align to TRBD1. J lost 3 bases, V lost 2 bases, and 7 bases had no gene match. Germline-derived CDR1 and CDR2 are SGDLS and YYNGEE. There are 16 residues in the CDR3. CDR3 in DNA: TGTGCCAGCAGCGTTTCGACAGGGGACATCAAAAACATTCAGTACTTC. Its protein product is CASSVSTGDIKNIQYF.

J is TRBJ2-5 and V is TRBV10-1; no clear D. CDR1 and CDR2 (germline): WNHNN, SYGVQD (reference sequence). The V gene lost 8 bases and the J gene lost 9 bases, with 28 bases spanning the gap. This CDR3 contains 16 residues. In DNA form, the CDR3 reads TGCGCCAGCTCCTCCACACTCCTATCGGAATATGGGGCCCAGTACTTC. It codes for CASSSTLLSEYGAQYF.

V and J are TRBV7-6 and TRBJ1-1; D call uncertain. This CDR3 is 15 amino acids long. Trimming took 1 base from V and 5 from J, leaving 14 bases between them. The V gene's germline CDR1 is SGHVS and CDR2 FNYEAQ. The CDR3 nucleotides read TGTGCCAGCAGCTTAGAATGGACCCCCGGGACTGAAGCTTTCTTT. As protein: CASSLEWTPGTEAFF. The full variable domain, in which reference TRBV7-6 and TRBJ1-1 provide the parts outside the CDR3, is GAGVSQSPRYKVTKRGQDVALRCDPISGHVSLYWYRQALGQGPEFLTYFNYEAQQDKSGLPNDRFSAERPEGSISTLTIQRTEQRDSAMYRCASSLEWTPGTEAFFGQGTRLTVV.